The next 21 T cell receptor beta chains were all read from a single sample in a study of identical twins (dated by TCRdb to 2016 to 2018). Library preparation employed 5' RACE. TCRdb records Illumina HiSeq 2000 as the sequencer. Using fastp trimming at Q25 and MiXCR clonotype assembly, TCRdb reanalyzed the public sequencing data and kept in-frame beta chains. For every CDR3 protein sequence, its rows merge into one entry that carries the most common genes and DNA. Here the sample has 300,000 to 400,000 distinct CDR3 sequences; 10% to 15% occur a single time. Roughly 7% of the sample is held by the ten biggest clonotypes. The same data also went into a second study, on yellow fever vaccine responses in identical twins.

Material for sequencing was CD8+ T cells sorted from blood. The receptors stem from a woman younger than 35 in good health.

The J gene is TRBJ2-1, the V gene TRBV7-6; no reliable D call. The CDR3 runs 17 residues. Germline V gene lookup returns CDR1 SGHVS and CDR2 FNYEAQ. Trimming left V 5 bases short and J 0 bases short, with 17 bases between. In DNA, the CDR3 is TGTGCCAGCAGCGGACGACCTCTCGAGAACTCCTACAATGAGCAGTTCTTC. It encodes CASSGRPLENSYNEQFF. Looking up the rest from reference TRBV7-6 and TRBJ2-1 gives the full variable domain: GAGVSQSPRYKVTKRGQDVALRCDPISGHVSLYWYRQALGQGPEFLTYFNYEAQQDKSGLPNDRFSAERPEGSISTLTIQRTEQRDSAMYRCASSGRPLENSYNEQFFGPGTRLTVL.

The CDR3 coding sequence is TGTGCCAGCAGTTTATCTAGCAGGGCCCACACTGAAGCTTTCTTT. It encodes CASSLSSRAHTEAFF. The J gene is TRBJ1-1, the V gene TRBV27; D possibly corresponds to TRBD1 (5 bases). The CDR3 spans 15 residues. Germline values: CDR1 MNHEY, CDR2 SMNVEV (reference sequence). V was shortened by 0 bases and J by 3 bases, with 11 bases between the two germline ends.

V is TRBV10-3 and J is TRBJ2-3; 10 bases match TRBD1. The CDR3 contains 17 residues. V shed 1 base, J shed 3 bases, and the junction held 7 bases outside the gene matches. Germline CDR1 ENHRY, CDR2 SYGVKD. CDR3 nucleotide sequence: TGTGCCATCAGTGAGTATGACCGGGACAGGGGAACAGATACGCAGTATTTT. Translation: CAISEYDRDRGTDTQYF.

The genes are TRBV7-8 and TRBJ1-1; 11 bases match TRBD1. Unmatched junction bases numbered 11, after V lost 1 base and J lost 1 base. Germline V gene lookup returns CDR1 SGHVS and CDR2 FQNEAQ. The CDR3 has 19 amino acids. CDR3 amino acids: CASSLEVPGTGGPNTEAFF. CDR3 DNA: TGTGCCAGCAGCTTAGAAGTCCCTGGGACAGGGGGACCGAACACTGAAGCTTTCTTT. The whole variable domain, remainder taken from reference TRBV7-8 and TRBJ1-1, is GAGVSQSPRYKVAKRGQDVALRCDPISGHVSLFWYQQALGQGPEFLTYFQNEAQLDKSGLPSDRFFAERPEGSVSTLKIQRTQQEDSAVYLCASSLEVPGTGGPNTEAFFGQGTRLTVV.

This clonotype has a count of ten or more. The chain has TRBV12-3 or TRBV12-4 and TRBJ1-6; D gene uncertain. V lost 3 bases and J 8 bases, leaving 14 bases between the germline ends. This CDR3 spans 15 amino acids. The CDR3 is CASSFGGEEHSPLHF. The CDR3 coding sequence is TGTGCCAGCAGTTTCGGCGGGGAGGAACATTCACCCCTCCACTTT.

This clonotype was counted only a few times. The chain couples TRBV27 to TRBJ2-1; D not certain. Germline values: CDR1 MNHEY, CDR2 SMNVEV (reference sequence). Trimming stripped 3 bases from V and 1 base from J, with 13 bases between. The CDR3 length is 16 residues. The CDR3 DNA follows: TGTGCCAGCAGTTTGGCCCGGCGCCCTTCCTACAATGAGCAGTTCTTC. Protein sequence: CASSLARRPSYNEQFF.

The CDR3 sequence is CASSRSGLNTEAFF. The CDR3 region has the DNA TGTGCCAGCAGTCGGTCAGGGTTGAACACTGAAGCTTTCTTT. This chain links TRBV27 with TRBJ1-1; possible D gene TRBD1, 5 bases. CDR3 length: 14 residues. Trimming shortened V by 5 bases and J by 0 bases, and 10 bases separated the two germline ends. CDR1 and CDR2 from the germline V gene are MNHEY and SMNVEV (reference sequence).

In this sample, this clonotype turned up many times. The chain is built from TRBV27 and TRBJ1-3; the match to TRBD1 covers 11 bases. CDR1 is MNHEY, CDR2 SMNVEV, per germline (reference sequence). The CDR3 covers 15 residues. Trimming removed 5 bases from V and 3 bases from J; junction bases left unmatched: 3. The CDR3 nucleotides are TGTGCCAGCAGTCCTGGGACAGGGGGTGGAAACACCATATATTTT. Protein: CASSPGTGGGNTIYF.

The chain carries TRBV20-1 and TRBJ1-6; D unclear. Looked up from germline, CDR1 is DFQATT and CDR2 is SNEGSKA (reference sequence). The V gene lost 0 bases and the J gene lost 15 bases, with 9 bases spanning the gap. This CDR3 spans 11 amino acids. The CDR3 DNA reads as TGCAGTGCTAGAGAGCAGTATCTCCTCCACTTT. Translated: CSAREQYLLHF.

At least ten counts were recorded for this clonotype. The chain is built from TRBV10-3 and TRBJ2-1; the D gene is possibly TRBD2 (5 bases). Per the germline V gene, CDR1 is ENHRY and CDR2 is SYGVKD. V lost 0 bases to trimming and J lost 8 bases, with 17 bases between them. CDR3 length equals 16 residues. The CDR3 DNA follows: TGTGCCATCAGTGAGTCGGTCGTCAGCGGCGAGGATGAGCAGTTCTTC. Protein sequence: CAISESVVSGEDEQFF.

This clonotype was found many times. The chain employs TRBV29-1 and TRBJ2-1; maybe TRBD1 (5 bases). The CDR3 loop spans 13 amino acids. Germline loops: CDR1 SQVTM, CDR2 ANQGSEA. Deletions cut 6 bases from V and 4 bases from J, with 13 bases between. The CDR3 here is CSVPTTVYNEQFF. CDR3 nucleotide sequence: TGCAGCGTCCCCACGACAGTTTACAATGAGCAGTTCTTC.

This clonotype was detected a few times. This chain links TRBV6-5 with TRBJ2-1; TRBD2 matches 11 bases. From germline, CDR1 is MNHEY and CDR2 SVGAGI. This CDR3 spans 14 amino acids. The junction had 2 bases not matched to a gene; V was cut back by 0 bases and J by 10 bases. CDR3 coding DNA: TGTGCCAGCAGTTACTCCATAGCGGGAGGGGAGCAGTTCTTC. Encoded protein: CASSYSIAGGEQFF.

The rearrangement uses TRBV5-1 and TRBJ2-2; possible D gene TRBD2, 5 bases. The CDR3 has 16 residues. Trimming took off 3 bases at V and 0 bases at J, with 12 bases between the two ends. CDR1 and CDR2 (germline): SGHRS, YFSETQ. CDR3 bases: TGCGCCAGCAGCTCCCCCGGGGTCGCGAACACCGGGGAGCTGTTTTTT. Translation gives CASSSPGVANTGELFF.

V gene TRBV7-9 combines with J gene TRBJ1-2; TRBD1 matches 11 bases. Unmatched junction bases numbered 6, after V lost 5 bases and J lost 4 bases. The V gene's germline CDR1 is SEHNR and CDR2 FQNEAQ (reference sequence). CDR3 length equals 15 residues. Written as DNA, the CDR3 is TGTGCCAGCAGCGCCACCGGGACAGGGGGCTATGGCTACACCTTC. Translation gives CASSATGTGGYGYTF.

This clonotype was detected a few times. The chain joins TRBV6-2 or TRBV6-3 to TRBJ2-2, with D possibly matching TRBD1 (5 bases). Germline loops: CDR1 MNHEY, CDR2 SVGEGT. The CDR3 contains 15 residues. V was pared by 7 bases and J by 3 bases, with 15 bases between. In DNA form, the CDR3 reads TGTGCCAGCAATACAGGACAACCCCACACCGGGGAGCTGTTTTTT. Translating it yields CASNTGQPHTGELFF.

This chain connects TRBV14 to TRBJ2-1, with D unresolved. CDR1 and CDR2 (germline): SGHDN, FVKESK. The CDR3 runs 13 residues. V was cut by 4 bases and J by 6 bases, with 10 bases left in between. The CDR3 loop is CASSPPATNEQFF. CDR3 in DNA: TGTGCCAGCAGCCCTCCTGCCACCAATGAGCAGTTCTTC.

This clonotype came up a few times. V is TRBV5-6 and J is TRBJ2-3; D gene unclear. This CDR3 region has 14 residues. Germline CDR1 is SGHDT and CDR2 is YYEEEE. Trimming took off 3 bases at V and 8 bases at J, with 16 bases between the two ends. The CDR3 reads CASSSLVNTPTQYF. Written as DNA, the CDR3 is TGTGCCAGCAGCTCCCTAGTTAATACGCCTACGCAGTATTTT. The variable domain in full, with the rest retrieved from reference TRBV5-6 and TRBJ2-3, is DAGVTQSPTHLIKTRGQQVTLRCSPKSGHDTVSWYQQALGQGPQFIFQYYEEEERQRGNFPDRFSGHQFPNYSSELNVNALLLGDSALYLCASSSLVNTPTQYFGPGTRLTVL.

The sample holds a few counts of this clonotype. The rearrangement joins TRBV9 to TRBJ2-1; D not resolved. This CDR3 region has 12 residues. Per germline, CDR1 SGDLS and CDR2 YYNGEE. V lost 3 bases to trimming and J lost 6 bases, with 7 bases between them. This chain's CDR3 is CASSGVGNEQFF. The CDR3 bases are TGTGCCAGCAGCGGAGTCGGCAATGAGCAGTTCTTC.

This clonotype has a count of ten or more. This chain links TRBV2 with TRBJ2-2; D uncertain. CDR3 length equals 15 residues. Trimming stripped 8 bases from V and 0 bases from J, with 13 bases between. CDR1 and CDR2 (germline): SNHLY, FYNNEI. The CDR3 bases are TGTGCCAGCTCGACCGGAGATTCGAACACCGGGGAGCTGTTTTTT. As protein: CASSTGDSNTGELFF.

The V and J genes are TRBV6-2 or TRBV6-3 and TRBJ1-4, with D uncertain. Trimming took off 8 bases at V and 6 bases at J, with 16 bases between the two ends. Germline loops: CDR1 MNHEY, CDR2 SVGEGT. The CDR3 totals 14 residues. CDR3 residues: CASSSLRDDEKLFF. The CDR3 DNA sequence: TGTGCCAGCTCCAGCTTGAGGGATGATGAAAAACTGTTTTTT.

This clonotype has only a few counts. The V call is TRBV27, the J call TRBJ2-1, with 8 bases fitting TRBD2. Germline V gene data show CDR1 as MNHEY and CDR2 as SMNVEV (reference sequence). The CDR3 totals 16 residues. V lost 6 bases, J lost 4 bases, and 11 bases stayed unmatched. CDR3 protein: CASREGGLARYNEQFF. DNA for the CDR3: TGTGCCAGCAGGGAGGGCGGACTAGCACGGTACAATGAGCAGTTCTTC.